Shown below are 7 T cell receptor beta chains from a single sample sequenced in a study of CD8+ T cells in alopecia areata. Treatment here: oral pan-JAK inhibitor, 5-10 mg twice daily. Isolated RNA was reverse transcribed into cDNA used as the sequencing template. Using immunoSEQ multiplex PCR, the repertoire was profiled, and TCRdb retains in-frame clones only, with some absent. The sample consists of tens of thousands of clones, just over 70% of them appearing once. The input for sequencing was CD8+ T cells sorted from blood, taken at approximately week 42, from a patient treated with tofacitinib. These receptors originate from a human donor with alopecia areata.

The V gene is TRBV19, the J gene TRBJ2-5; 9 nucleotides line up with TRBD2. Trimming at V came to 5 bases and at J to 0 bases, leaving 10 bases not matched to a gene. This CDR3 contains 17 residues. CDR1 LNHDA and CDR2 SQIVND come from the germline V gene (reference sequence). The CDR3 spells CASSEGSGGWDQETQYF. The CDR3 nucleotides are TGTGCCAGTAGTGAGGGTAGCGGGGGTTGGGACCAAGAGACCCAGTACTTC.

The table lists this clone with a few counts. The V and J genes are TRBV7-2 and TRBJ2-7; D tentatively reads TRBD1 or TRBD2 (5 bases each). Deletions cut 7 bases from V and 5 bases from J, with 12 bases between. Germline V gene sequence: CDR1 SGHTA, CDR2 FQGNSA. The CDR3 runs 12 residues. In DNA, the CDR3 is TGTGCCAGCAACCGGGGACGGGACGAGCAGTACTTC. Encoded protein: CASNRGRDEQYF.

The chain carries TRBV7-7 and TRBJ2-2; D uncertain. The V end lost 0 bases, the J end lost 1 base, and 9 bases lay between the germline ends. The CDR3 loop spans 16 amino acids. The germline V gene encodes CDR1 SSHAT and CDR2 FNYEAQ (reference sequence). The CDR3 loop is CASSLARTGNTGELFF. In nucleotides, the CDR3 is TGTGCCAGCAGCTTAGCGCGGACGGGGAACACCGGGGAGCTGTTTTTT.

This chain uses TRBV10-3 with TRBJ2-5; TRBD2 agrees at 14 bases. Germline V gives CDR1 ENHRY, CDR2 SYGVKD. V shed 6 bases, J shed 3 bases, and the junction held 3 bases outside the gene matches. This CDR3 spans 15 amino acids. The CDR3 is CAIRETSGGEETQYF. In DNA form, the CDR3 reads TGTGCCATCAGGGAGACTAGCGGGGGGGAAGAGACCCAGTACTTC.

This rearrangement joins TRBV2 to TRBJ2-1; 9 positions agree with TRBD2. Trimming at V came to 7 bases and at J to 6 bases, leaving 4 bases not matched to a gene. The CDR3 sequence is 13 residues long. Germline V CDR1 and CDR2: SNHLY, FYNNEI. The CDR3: CASIASGVNEQFF. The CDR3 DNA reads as TGTGCCAGCATCGCTAGCGGGGTCAATGAGCAGTTCTTC. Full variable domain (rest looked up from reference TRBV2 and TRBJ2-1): EPEVTQTPSHQVTQMGQEVILRCVPISNHLYFYWYRQILGQKVEFLVSFYNNEISEKSEIFDDQFSVERPDGSNFTLKIRSTKLEDSAMYFCASIASGVNEQFFGPGTRLTVL.

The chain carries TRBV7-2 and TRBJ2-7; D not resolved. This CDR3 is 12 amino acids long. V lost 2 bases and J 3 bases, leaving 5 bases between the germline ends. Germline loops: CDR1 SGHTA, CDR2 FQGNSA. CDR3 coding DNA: TGTGCCAGCAGCTTATTGGGCTACGAGCAGTACTTC. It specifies CASSLLGYEQYF.

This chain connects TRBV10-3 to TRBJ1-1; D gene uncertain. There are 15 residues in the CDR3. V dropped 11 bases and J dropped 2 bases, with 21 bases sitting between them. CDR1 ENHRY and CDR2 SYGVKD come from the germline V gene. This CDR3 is CASKDSSSVNTEAFF. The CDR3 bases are TGTGCCTCCAAAGACTCCAGTAGTGTCAACACTGAAGCTTTCTTT.